The next 14 T cell receptor beta chains were all read from a single sample in a study of T-cell memory formation after mild COVID-19. TCRdb re-called the 5' RACE reads through MiXCR, storing one row per CDR3 protein. Of about 340,000 distinct CDR3 sequences listed, approximately 16% are singletons. Sequencing was done on a sample of PBMCs or a T cell subset sorted from them (not recorded which). The origin of the receptors is a man younger than 30 who had mild COVID-19 (a few samples of this study predate the infection). Cell type and time point are not known.

This chain links TRBV11-2 with TRBJ2-5; 9 nucleotides match TRBD2. CDR1 is SGHAT, CDR2 FQNNGV, per germline. The CDR3 consists of 15 residues. Losses at the gene ends were 1 base for V and 6 bases for J; bases not matched to a gene: 6. Here the CDR3 reads CASSLVAGGPKTQYF. For the CDR3, the DNA is TGTGCCAGCAGCTTAGTTGCGGGGGGGCCGAAGACCCAGTACTTC.

The V gene is TRBV28, the J gene TRBJ1-2; possible D gene TRBD1, 5 bases. The V gene's germline CDR1 is MDHEN and CDR2 SYDVKM. The CDR3 is 14 residues long. The V end lost 6 bases, the J end lost 13 bases, and 24 bases lay between the germline ends. The chain's CDR3 is CASSPTTRTKRGTF. In DNA form, the CDR3 reads TGTGCCAGCAGCCCCACCACTAGGACAAAGAGGGGCACCTTC.

J is TRBJ1-1 and V is TRBV20-1; D uncertain. Trimming took off 4 bases at V and 0 bases at J, with 12 bases between the two ends. Germline assignment: CDR1 DFQATT and CDR2 SNEGSKA (reference sequence). The CDR3 covers 14 residues. In nucleotides, the CDR3 is TGCAGTGCTACCCAAATGGGAATGAACACTGAAGCTTTCTTT. This sequence encodes CSATQMGMNTEAFF.

The chain uses TRBV7-9 and TRBJ2-1; TRBD2 might be the D (5 bases). The V gene lost 5 bases and the J gene lost 8 bases, with 13 bases spanning the gap. Germline V gives CDR1 SEHNR, CDR2 FQNEAQ (reference sequence). The CDR3 is made up of 13 amino acids. CDR3 region: CASSLRLSHEQFF. DNA for the CDR3: TGTGCCAGCAGCCTGCGACTAAGCCATGAGCAGTTCTTC.

V and J are TRBV6-2 or TRBV6-3 and TRBJ2-7, with 9 positions matching TRBD2. The V segment lost 4 bases and the J segment 0 bases; nucleotides outside the gene matches: 4. Germline CDR1 and CDR2: MNHEY and SVGEGT. This CDR3 region has 15 residues. CDR3 coding DNA: TGTGCCAGCAGTTTTAAGCGGGGGGCCTCCTACGAGCAGTACTTC. Amino acids: CASSFKRGASYEQYF.

This clonotype has ten or more counts. V gene TRBV20-1 combines with J gene TRBJ1-1, with unresolved D. Per germline, CDR1 DFQATT and CDR2 SNEGSKA (reference sequence). This CDR3 has 12 amino acids. The germline V and J ends were trimmed by 4 bases and 1 base, with 7 bases remaining between them. CDR3 residues: CSAIPGNTEAFF. CDR3 DNA sequence: TGCAGTGCTATTCCGGGGAACACTGAAGCTTTCTTT.

The table lists this clonotype with a few counts. V usage is TRBV3-1 and J usage is TRBJ1-2; 7 bases line up with TRBD1. The germline CDR1 and CDR2 sequences are LGHDT and YNNKEL (reference sequence). J lost 3 bases, V lost 0 bases, and 4 bases had no gene match. This CDR3 is 15 amino acids long. CDR3 DNA: TGTGCCAGCAGCCAAGATTTTACAGGGGACTATGGCTACACCTTC. Its protein product is CASSQDFTGDYGYTF. The full variable domain, completed using reference TRBV3-1 and TRBJ1-2, is DTAVSQTPKYLVTQMGNDKSIKCEQNLGHDTMYWYKQDSKKFLKIMFSYNNKELIINETVPNRFSPKSPDKAHLNLHINSLELGDSAVYFCASSQDFTGDYGYTFGSGTRLTVV.

The V call is TRBV6-5, the J call TRBJ1-5, with TRBD1 matching over 8 bases. This CDR3 spans 14 amino acids. The V and J ends lost 6 bases and 6 bases, in that order; junction bases with no gene match: 7. Germline loops: CDR1 MNHEY, CDR2 SVGAGI. CDR3 sequence (DNA): TGTGCCAGCAGCCGCGGACAGGGCGTTCAGCCCCAGCATTTT. Protein product: CASSRGQGVQPQHF.

The rearrangement links TRBV6-2 or TRBV6-3 to TRBJ2-7; TRBD1 matches 7 bases. There are 17 residues in the CDR3. Germline CDR1 is MNHEY and CDR2 is SVGEGT. V was pared by 0 bases and J by 0 bases, with 8 bases of the junction left unmatched. The CDR3 here is CASSYSKGGGSSYEQYV. The CDR3 DNA sequence: TGTGCCAGCAGTTACTCGAAAGGGGGCGGCAGCTCCTACGAGCAGTACGTC.

This clonotype was observed a handful of times. The V call is TRBV20-1, the J call TRBJ2-3; 14 bases align to TRBD2. Germline V gene lookup returns CDR1 DFQATT and CDR2 SNEGSKA (reference sequence). The CDR3 extends over 15 amino acids. With 5 bases clipped from V and 2 bases from J, the junction kept 3 bases outside the gene matches. The CDR3 DNA follows: TGCAGTGCTCGGACTAGCGGGGGGACCACAGATACGCAGTATTTT. Translating it yields CSARTSGGTTDTQYF.

This clonotype turned up a few times. The chain combines TRBV7-2 with TRBJ2-1, with 10 bases lining up with TRBD2. The length of the CDR3 is 13 residues. The V gene end was trimmed by 5 bases and the J gene end by 9 bases; junction bases not matched to a gene: 4. Germline-derived CDR1 and CDR2 are SGHTA and FQGNSA. CDR3 coding DNA: TGTGCCAGCAGCCAGGGACTAGCGTTTGAGCAGTTCTTC. This codes for CASSQGLAFEQFF.

This sequence joins TRBV5-1 and TRBJ2-1; D is perhaps TRBD1 (6 bases). Germline CDR1 reads SGHRS; CDR2 reads YFSETQ. V was trimmed by 4 bases and J by 3 bases, leaving 14 bases between them. This CDR3 has 15 amino acids. The CDR3 DNA reads TGCGCCAGCAGCCTGGTGGGGGACAACTACAATGAGCAGTTCTTC. This sequence encodes CASSLVGDNYNEQFF.

The rearrangement links TRBV7-9 to TRBJ2-1, with 9 positions matching TRBD2. V gave up 10 bases and J gave up 0 bases; unmatched junction bases: 7. This CDR3 contains 15 residues. Germline V gene data show CDR1 as SEHNR and CDR2 as FQNEAQ (reference sequence). The CDR3 is CATRSGGISYNEQFF. The DNA for the CDR3 is TGTGCCACCAGGAGCGGGGGGATCTCCTACAATGAGCAGTTCTTC.

The chain recombines TRBV12-3 or TRBV12-4 with TRBJ2-7; D might be TRBD1 (6 bases). V shed 6 bases and J shed 6 bases, with 21 bases lying between them. The CDR3 runs 15 residues. CDR3 sequence (DNA): TGTGCCAGCAGCTCAGCCGGGACATCTCGGTCCGAGCAGTACTTC. It yields the protein CASSSAGTSRSEQYF.